Listed here are 25 T cell receptor beta chains from one sample, sequenced in a study of blood T cell repertoires in COVID-19. Sequenced by immunoSEQ multiplex PCR; TCRdb stores in-frame clones only, minus some. The sample includes around 400,000 clones, around 89% of them seen just once. The sample comprised peripheral blood. All receptors derive from a man aged 35 to 55 with acute or convalescent COVID-19.

The chain recombines TRBV19 with TRBJ1-5, with unresolved D. The CDR3 covers 16 residues. The germline V gene encodes CDR1 LNHDA and CDR2 SQIVND (reference sequence). With 2 bases removed from V and 2 bases from J, the gap between germline ends came to 13 bases. The CDR3 is CASSIPRGARNQPQHF. The CDR3 DNA reads as TGTGCCAGTAGTATACCCCGGGGAGCCCGCAATCAGCCCCAGCATTTT.

This rearrangement joins TRBV27 to TRBJ2-7; 8 positions match TRBD1. This CDR3 region has 13 residues. Germline values: CDR1 MNHEY, CDR2 SMNVEV (reference sequence). V shed 5 bases and J 2 bases; nucleotides not matched to a gene: 2. CDR3 nucleotides: TGTGCCAGCAGTCCGGGACAGGCCTACGAGCAGTACTTC. It codes for CASSPGQAYEQYF.

This clone was found once. This chain connects TRBV30 to TRBJ1-1, with no clear D. CDR1 is GTSNPN and CDR2 is SVGIG in the germline V gene (reference sequence). The germline V and J ends were trimmed by 4 bases and 0 bases, with 6 bases remaining between them. This CDR3 is 12 amino acids long. Here the CDR3 reads CAWTRMNTEAFF. CDR3 DNA sequence: TGTGCCTGGACCAGAATGAACACTGAAGCTTTCTTT.

This sequence joins TRBV10-3 and TRBJ2-7; no reliable D call. CDR3 length equals 13 residues. Germline CDR1 reads ENHRY; CDR2 reads SYGVKD. Trimming pared 5 bases from V and 0 bases from J, leaving 8 bases between. In nucleotides, the CDR3 is TGTGCCATCAGTTCATACTCCTCCTACGAGCAGTACTTC. The encoded protein is CAISSYSSYEQYF.

This clone came up once. V usage is TRBV9 and J usage is TRBJ1-2, with 10 nucleotides matching TRBD1. The CDR3 has 16 residues. Germline trimming cut 3 bases from V and 4 bases from J; bases unmatched to any gene: 9. Per the germline V gene, CDR1 is SGDLS and CDR2 is YYNGEE. This chain's CDR3 is CASSADRGGITYGYTF. DNA of the CDR3: TGTGCCAGCAGCGCGGACAGGGGGGGAATTACCTATGGCTACACCTTC. Using reference TRBV9 and TRBJ1-2 for the parts outside the CDR3, the full variable domain is DSGVTQTPKHLITATGQRVTLRCSPRSGDLSVYWYQQSLDQGLQFLIQYYNGEERAKGNILERFSAQQFPDLHSELNLSSLELGDSALYFCASSADRGGITYGYTFGSGTRLTVV.

CDR3 DNA sequence: TGTGCCAGCCTCCTGGGGGGTTGGGATCAGCCCCAGCATTTT. The encoded protein is CASLLGGWDQPQHF. The gene calls are TRBV28 and TRBJ1-5; D possibly corresponds to TRBD1 (5 bases). The CDR3 contains 14 residues. The V and J ends lost 8 bases and 5 bases respectively, with 16 bases between them. Germline CDR1 reads MDHEN; CDR2 reads SYDVKM.

The chain combines TRBV29-1 with TRBJ1-2, with D possibly matching TRBD1 (6 bases). CDR3 size: 13 residues. The V gene's germline CDR1 is SQVTM and CDR2 ANQGSEA. Trimming shortened V by 6 bases and J by 1 base, and 12 bases separated the two germline ends. DNA for the CDR3: TGCAGCGTGCCAGGGGAAGTTAACTATGGCTACACCTTC. It encodes CSVPGEVNYGYTF.

The chain links TRBV25-1 to TRBJ1-2; the match to TRBD1 covers 9 bases. Germline values: CDR1 MGHDK, CDR2 SYGVNS. Trimming cost V 6 bases and J 5 bases; bases outside gene matches: 7. This CDR3 spans 14 amino acids. CDR3 sequence (DNA): TGTGCCAGCAGCCATCCGGGACAGGGTTATGGCTACACCTTC. Translation: CASSHPGQGYGYTF.

The chain recombines TRBV19 with TRBJ2-7; the match to TRBD2 covers 10 bases. Germline assignment: CDR1 LNHDA and CDR2 SQIVND (reference sequence). The V gene end was trimmed by 3 bases and the J gene end by 7 bases; junction bases not matched to a gene: 12. The CDR3 length is 16 residues. CDR3 sequence (DNA): TGTGCCAGTAGTATTCGGGGGACTAGCGCTCCTGGGGAGCAGTACTTC. Protein: CASSIRGTSAPGEQYF.

V and J are TRBV7-8 and TRBJ2-7; 8 bases line up with TRBD2. The CDR3 totals 14 residues. Trimming took 4 bases from V and 1 from J; bases not matched to a gene: 3. From germline, CDR1 is SGHVS and CDR2 FQNEAQ. Here the CDR3 DNA reads TGTGCCAGCAGCTGGGCGGGGGGATCCTACGAGCAGTACTTC. It yields the protein CASSWAGGSYEQYF.

The chain employs TRBV12-3 or TRBV12-4 and TRBJ1-1, with D tentatively TRBD1 (5 bases). CDR3 length: 13 residues. Trimming left V 2 bases short and J 6 bases short, with 10 bases between. The CDR3 here is CASSLRGLAEAFF. Here the CDR3 DNA reads TGTGCCAGCAGTTTAAGGGGACTAGCTGAAGCTTTCTTT.

This clone was observed a single time. This chain uses TRBV6-2 or TRBV6-3 with TRBJ1-5; D is uncertain. With 0 bases removed from V and 0 bases from J, the gap between germline ends came to 9 bases. This CDR3 has 16 residues. Germline V gives CDR1 MNHEY, CDR2 SVGEGT. CDR3 amino acids: CASSYSAYYSNQPQHF. The CDR3 DNA reads TGTGCCAGCAGTTACTCAGCTTACTATAGCAATCAGCCCCAGCATTTT.

Written as DNA, the CDR3 is TGCGCCAGCAGCTTAGAAAACAGGGATGGGGCTTTCTTT. Translated, it gives CASSLENRDGAFF. The chain recombines TRBV5-1 with TRBJ1-1; possible D gene TRBD1, 6 bases. Looked up from germline, CDR1 is SGHRS and CDR2 is YFSETQ. The CDR3 totals 13 residues. The V end lost 2 bases, the J end lost 11 bases, and 16 bases lay between the germline ends.

The chain links TRBV5-6 to TRBJ1-2; no clear D gene. Per the germline V gene, CDR1 is SGHDT and CDR2 is YYEEEE. The V gene lost 0 bases and the J gene lost 0 bases, with 12 bases spanning the gap. This CDR3 is built from 16 residues. CDR3 region: CASSLALREPNYGYTF. The DNA for the CDR3 is TGTGCCAGCAGCTTGGCCCTGCGAGAACCTAACTATGGCTACACCTTC.

V gene TRBV15 combines with J gene TRBJ1-4, with 10 positions matching TRBD1. V was clipped by 6 bases and J by 5 bases; unmatched bases: 6. The CDR3 has 15 residues. CDR1 is LNHNV and CDR2 is YYDKDF in the germline V gene (reference sequence). This chain's CDR3 is CATRWTGGYNEKLFF. The CDR3 DNA reads as TGTGCCACCAGATGGACAGGGGGATACAATGAAAAACTGTTTTTT.

This clone turned up a few times. V is TRBV5-1 and J is TRBJ1-4; 10 positions match TRBD1. Trimming cost V 2 bases and J 6 bases; bases outside gene matches: 1. CDR3 length: 14 residues. CDR1 is SGHRS, CDR2 YFSETQ, per germline. The CDR3 spells CASSFGTGDEKLFF. In nucleotides, the CDR3 is TGCGCCAGCAGCTTCGGGACAGGGGATGAAAAACTGTTTTTT.

The V gene is TRBV4-2, the J gene TRBJ2-3; D may be TRBD2 (6 bases). The CDR3 length is 16 residues. Germline V gene sequence: CDR1 LGHNA, CDR2 YNFKEQ. Trimming took 1 base from V and 2 from J, leaving 13 bases between them. The DNA of the CDR3 is TGTGCCAGCAGCCAAGTTGGGGGGAGAACCACAGATACGCAGTATTTT. Translating gives CASSQVGGRTTDTQYF.

This clone occurred once. Written as DNA, the CDR3 is TGTGCCAGCAGCACCCGGACAGGGTTCGGAAACACCATATATTTT. Amino acid sequence: CASSTRTGFGNTIYF. The chain employs TRBV5-4 and TRBJ1-3, with 8 positions matching TRBD1. The V and J ends lost 4 bases and 4 bases, in that order; junction bases with no gene match: 7. This CDR3 is built from 15 residues. Germline V CDR1 and CDR2: SGHNT, YYREEE (reference sequence).

This chain uses TRBV19 with TRBJ2-1; 9 bases agree with TRBD2. Looked up from germline, CDR1 is LNHDA and CDR2 is SQIVND (reference sequence). CDR3 length: 16 amino acids. V lost 4 bases and J lost 2; bases outside the gene matches: 6. CDR3 nucleotides: TGTGCCAGTAGTACCGCTAGCGGGACTGCCTACAATGAGCAGTTCTTC. This translates into CASSTASGTAYNEQFF.

This chain connects TRBV28 to TRBJ1-1; D is unclear. V was shortened by 1 base and J by 1 base, with 4 bases between the two germline ends. Germline V CDR1 and CDR2: MDHEN, SYDVKM. There are 13 residues in the CDR3. This CDR3 is CASSLSPNTEAFF. In nucleotides, the CDR3 is TGTGCCAGCAGTTTATCTCCGAACACTGAAGCTTTCTTT.

The chain carries TRBV9 and TRBJ1-2; D might be TRBD1 (5 bases). V lost 7 bases, J lost 0 bases, and 16 bases lay in between. This CDR3 is 15 amino acids long. Germline assignment: CDR1 SGDLS and CDR2 YYNGEE. The CDR3 spells CASAGGTVTNYGYTF. DNA of the CDR3: TGTGCCAGCGCGGGGGGGACTGTAACTAACTATGGCTACACCTTC.

The chain couples TRBV4-1 to TRBJ1-2; TRBD1 might be the D (5 bases). Germline loops: CDR1 MGHRA, CDR2 YSYEKL. The CDR3 consists of 13 residues. Trimming cost V 3 bases and J 1 base, with 6 bases left between them. This CDR3 is CASSHQGNYGYTF. The CDR3 nucleotides read TGCGCCAGCAGCCATCAGGGTAACTATGGCTACACCTTC.

The chain has TRBV18 and TRBJ1-1; 9 nucleotides line up with TRBD1. CDR1 is KGHSH and CDR2 is LQKENI in the germline V gene. CDR3 length: 16 amino acids. J lost 4 bases, V lost 1 base, and 7 bases had no gene match. For the CDR3, the DNA is TGTGCCAGCTCACCACAATGGGACAGGGTGGGCACTGAAGCTTTCTTT. Translated, it gives CASSPQWDRVGTEAFF.

The V call is TRBV27, the J call TRBJ2-7; D remains unclear. The germline V gene has CDR1 MNHEY and CDR2 SMNVEV (reference sequence). Deletions cut 8 bases from V and 0 bases from J, with 17 bases between. The CDR3 is 15 residues long. The CDR3 region has the DNA TGTGCCAGCTCACGCGGCGGCGGTAGCTCCTACGAGCAGTACTTC. It specifies CASSRGGGSSYEQYF.

The CDR3 is CASSQTTDSSYEQYF. The CDR3 nucleotides read TGTGCCAGCAGTCAAACCACGGACAGCTCCTACGAGCAGTACTTC. The V call is TRBV7-6, the J call TRBJ2-7, with D possibly being TRBD1 (6 bases). Trimming removed 6 bases from V and 0 bases from J, with 15 bases in between. This CDR3 is 15 amino acids long. CDR1 and CDR2 from the germline V gene are SGHVS and FNYEAQ. The full variable domain, rest sourced from reference TRBV7-6 and TRBJ2-7, is GAGVSQSPRYKVTKRGQDVALRCDPISGHVSLYWYRQALGQGPEFLTYFNYEAQQDKSGLPNDRFSAERPEGSISTLTIQRTEQRDSAMYRCASSQTTDSSYEQYFGPGTRLTVT.